What follows are 6 T cell receptor beta chains derived from one specimen sequenced in a study of tumor-infiltrating lymphocytes in localized non-small cell lung cancer. Assay: immunoSEQ multiplex PCR; the TCRdb copy retains only in-frame clones and omits some. The sample consists of around 14,000 clones, 80% to 90% of them appearing once. The sample was lung tumor tissue. The source of these receptors is a human donor with non-small cell lung cancer.

The rearrangement uses TRBV4-3 and TRBJ2-3; 11 bases align to TRBD2. There are 18 residues in the CDR3. V was clipped by 0 bases and J by 0 bases; unmatched bases: 5. Germline V gives CDR1 LGHNA, CDR2 YSLEER. CDR3 protein: CASSQEGLAVRSTDTQYF. The CDR3 nucleotides read TGCGCCAGCAGCCAAGAGGGACTAGCGGTACGGAGCACAGATACGCAGTATTTT.

This sequence joins TRBV6-6 and TRBJ2-1; 9 bases map to TRBD2. This CDR3 comprises 14 residues. Germline CDR1 reads MNHNY; CDR2 reads SVGAGI (reference sequence). V lost 6 bases to trimming and J lost 8 bases; unmatched junction nucleotides: 8. The DNA of the CDR3 is TGTGCCAGCAGGAGAGTAGCGGGAGACTATGAGCAGTTCTTC. The encoded protein is CASRRVAGDYEQFF.

The chain joins TRBV5-4 to TRBJ2-3; TRBD2 aligns across 15 bases. After removal of 3 bases from V and 6 bases from J, the junction contained 5 bases not matched to a gene. Germline loops: CDR1 SGHNT, CDR2 YYREEE (reference sequence). CDR3 size: 16 residues. CDR3 loop: CASSSYGLAGGDTQYF. CDR3 sequence (DNA): TGTGCCAGCAGCTCTTACGGACTAGCGGGAGGGGATACGCAGTATTTT.

The chain uses TRBV28 and TRBJ1-5; D is perhaps TRBD1 (6 bases). V lost 7 bases, J lost 6 bases, and 16 bases lay in between. Germline V gene lookup returns CDR1 MDHEN and CDR2 SYDVKM. The CDR3 extends over 14 amino acids. The CDR3 loop reads CASIAQGGGQPQHF. The DNA for the CDR3 is TGTGCCAGCATCGCACAGGGAGGGGGTCAGCCCCAGCATTTT.

The chain joins TRBV30 to TRBJ2-7; no reliable D call. The germline gives CDR1 GTSNPN, CDR2 SVGIG (reference sequence). V lost 1 base, J lost 2 bases, and 9 bases lay in between. The CDR3 is 13 residues long. Here the CDR3 reads CAWSASSPYEQYF. The CDR3 bases are TGTGCCTGGAGTGCTTCTTCCCCCTACGAGCAGTACTTC.

Details on this clone: Sequence at one end of the junction differs from germline and may be a read error. The chain joins TRBV4-1 to TRBJ2-3, with D possibly matching TRBD2 (5 bases). Per germline, CDR1 MGHRA and CDR2 YSYEKL. This CDR3 is built from 13 residues. The CDR3 reads CVSSPGKTDTQYF. The CDR3 DNA sequence: TGCGTCAGCAGCCCCGGGAAGACAGATACGCAGTATTTT.